This is a list of T cell receptor beta chains from one sample in a study of tumor-infiltrating lymphocytes in primary liver carcinoma. TCRdb re-analysed the multiplex PCR reads in MiXCR, keeping a single row per CDR3 protein. Of approximately 120,000 distinct CDR3 sequences detected, around 64% appear once; the ten largest clones hold less than 10%. The specimen sequenced was liver tumor tissue from sampling region 3. The receptors shown here come from a woman aged 60-75 years with primary liver carcinoma and hepatitis B virus infection. Each CDR3 is given with its conserved first and last residue. The D gene is left open where the match is weak. Rows give clone size only sometimes, using once, few, many, or a class for an expanded clone.

v_gene: TRBV12-3/TRBV12-4
len: 20
abundance: -
j_gene: TRBJ2-1
d_gene: TRBD2
CDR3aa: CTSSPPATSLAEALCNEQFF
CDR3nt: TGTACCAGCAGTCCACCAGCCACTTCACTAGCGGAGGCCCTATGCAATGAGCAGTTCTTC

v_gene: TRBV5-6
len: 15
abundance: many
j_gene: TRBJ1-1
d_gene: -
CDR3aa: CASSRRRGSNTEAFF
CDR3nt: TGTGCCAGCAGCCGGAGGAGGGGCTCGAACACTGAAGCTTTCTTT

v_gene: TRBV5-6
len: 13
abundance: many
j_gene: TRBJ2-5
d_gene: -
CDR3aa: CASSLWEKETQYF
CDR3nt: TGTGCCAGCAGCTTGTGGGAAAAAGAGACCCAGTACTTC

v_gene: TRBV6-6
len: 15
abundance: -
j_gene: TRBJ2-7
d_gene: -
CDR3aa: CASSYSGTAFHEQHF
CDR3nt: TGTGCCAGCAGTTACTCGGGAACAGCGTTCCACGAGCAGCACTTC

v_gene: TRBV11-1
len: 14
abundance: -
j_gene: TRBJ2-3
d_gene: -
CDR3aa: CASSLRRRTGESYF
CDR3nt: TGTGCCAGCAGCTTAAGGCGACGTACGGGAGAGTCTTACTTT

v_gene: TRBV11-1
len: 16
abundance: -
j_gene: TRBJ2-5
d_gene: TRBD1
CDR3aa: CASSIGTAFAQETQYF
CDR3nt: TGTGCCAGCAGCATCGGGACAGCTTTCGCCCAAGAGACCCAGTACTTC

v_gene: TRBV12-3/TRBV12-4
len: 17
abundance: many
j_gene: TRBJ2-2
d_gene: TRBD2
CDR3aa: CASSLSWSSGKDGELFF
CDR3nt: TGTGCCAGCAGTTTATCGTGGAGTAGCGGGAAGGACGGGGAGCTGTTTTTT

v_gene: TRBV6-1
len: 14
abundance: -
j_gene: TRBJ2-7
d_gene: -
CDR3aa: CAIRASGMSYEQYF
CDR3nt: TGTGCCATCAGGGCTAGTGGGATGAGCTACGAGCAGTACTTC

v_gene: TRBV2
len: 14
abundance: -
j_gene: TRBJ2-1
d_gene: TRBD1
CDR3aa: CASSFDRGPNEQFF
CDR3nt: TGTGCCAGCAGTTTCGACAGGGGCCCTAATGAGCAGTTCTTC

v_gene: TRBV28
len: 16
abundance: many
j_gene: TRBJ2-1
d_gene: TRBD1
CDR3aa: CASTVAGTGGRDEQFF
CDR3nt: TGTGCCAGCACCGTTGCGGGGACAGGGGGCCGAGATGAGCAGTTCTTC

v_gene: TRBV28
len: 13
abundance: -
j_gene: TRBJ1-6
d_gene: -
CDR3aa: CASSLFRNSPLHF
CDR3nt: TGTGCCAGCAGTTTATTCAGAAATTCACCCCTCCACTTT

v_gene: TRBV28
len: 16
abundance: -
j_gene: TRBJ2-3
d_gene: TRBD2
CDR3aa: CASRQHGTSSTDTQYF
CDR3nt: TGTGCCAGCAGGCAACACGGGACTAGCTCCACAGATACGCAGTATTTT

v_gene: TRBV30
len: 14
abundance: once
j_gene: TRBJ2-7
d_gene: -
CDR3aa: CAWSVGTRWCEQYF
CDR3nt: TGTGCCTGGAGTGTAGGGACAAGGTGGTGCGAGCAGTACTTC

v_gene: TRBV6-1
len: 15
abundance: once
j_gene: TRBJ1-6
d_gene: TRBD1
CDR3aa: CASTEEGTANSPLRF
CDR3nt: TGTGCCAGCACTGAAGAAGGGACAGCGAATTCACCCCTCCGCTTT

v_gene: TRBV6-1
len: 14
abundance: many
j_gene: TRBJ2-7
d_gene: -
CDR3aa: CASSAADLNYEQYF
CDR3nt: TGTGCCAGCTCGGCGGCCGACCTTAACTACGAGCAGTACTTC

v_gene: TRBV29-1
len: 12
abundance: -
j_gene: TRBJ1-2
d_gene: -
CDR3aa: CSVRTGYYGYAF
CDR3nt: TGCAGCGTGCGCACAGGGTACTATGGCTACGCCTTC

v_gene: TRBV4-1
len: 14
abundance: -
j_gene: TRBJ1-2
d_gene: TRBD1
CDR3aa: CASNQAGGSYGYTF
CDR3nt: TGCGCCAGTAACCAAGCAGGGGGATCCTATGGCTACACCTTC

v_gene: TRBV11-3
len: 14
abundance: once
j_gene: TRBJ2-7
d_gene: TRBD2
CDR3aa: CANIPGGEAYEQYF
CDR3nt: TGTGCCAACATCCCGGGGGGGGAAGCCTACGAGCAGTACTTC

v_gene: TRBV30
len: 14
abundance: -
j_gene: TRBJ2-1
d_gene: -
CDR3aa: CAWNRGNSYNEQFF
CDR3nt: TGTGCCTGGAACAGAGGGAACTCCTACAATGAGCAGTTCTTC

v_gene: TRBV11-2
len: 17
abundance: many
j_gene: TRBJ2-3
d_gene: -
CDR3aa: CASSLAGWRTSTDTQYF
CDR3nt: TGTGCCAGCAGCTTAGCCGGGTGGCGAACTAGCACAGATACGCAGTATTTT

v_gene: TRBV11-2
len: 12
abundance: -
j_gene: TRBJ2-7
d_gene: -
CDR3aa: CASSLRLGKQYF
CDR3nt: TGTGCCAGCAGCTTGAGGCTGGGCAAGCAGTACTTC

v_gene: TRBV14
len: 16
abundance: -
j_gene: TRBJ2-3
d_gene: -
CDR3aa: CASSLLVGRMTDTQYF
CDR3nt: TGTGCCAGCAGTCTGCTAGTGGGAAGAATGACAGATACGCAGTATTTT

v_gene: TRBV5-1
len: 18
abundance: few
j_gene: TRBJ2-1
d_gene: -
CDR3aa: CASSLMAGLTVSYNEQFF
CDR3nt: TGCGCCAGCAGCTTGATGGCGGGTCTCACGGTCTCCTACAATGAGCAGTTCTTC

v_gene: TRBV10-2
len: 16
abundance: -
j_gene: TRBJ2-7
d_gene: -
CDR3aa: CASSLPTVGASYKQYF
CDR3nt: TGCGCCAGCAGTCTCCCCACAGTGGGCGCGTCCTACAAGCAGTACTTC

v_gene: TRBV6-1
len: 18
abundance: -
j_gene: TRBJ1-1
d_gene: -
CDR3aa: CASSEVPRSKVRNTEAFF
CDR3nt: TGTGCCAGCAGTGAAGTTCCCCGATCGAAGGTCCGGAACACTGAAGCTTTCTTT

v_gene: TRBV28
len: 15
abundance: -
j_gene: TRBJ1-1
d_gene: -
CDR3aa: CASSLLGQTNTEAFF
CDR3nt: TGTGCCAGCAGTTTATTAGGACAGACAAACACTGAAGCTTTCTTT

v_gene: TRBV30
len: 12
abundance: many
j_gene: TRBJ1-2
d_gene: -
CDR3aa: CAWSDADYGYTF
CDR3nt: TGTGCCTGGAGTGACGCTGACTATGGCTACACCTTC

v_gene: TRBV7-9
len: 15
abundance: -
j_gene: TRBJ2-3
d_gene: -
CDR3aa: CASSLSGQESDAQYF
CDR3nt: TGTGCCAGCAGCTTATCGGGGCAGGAATCAGATGCGCAGTATTTT

v_gene: TRBV11-2
len: 13
abundance: -
j_gene: TRBJ2-5
d_gene: TRBD1
CDR3aa: CVSSLQGLETQYF
CDR3nt: TGCGTCAGCAGCTTACAGGGGCTAGAGACCCAGTACTTC

v_gene: TRBV28
len: 17
abundance: -
j_gene: TRBJ2-1
d_gene: -
CDR3aa: CASSLCPEWETYNEQFF
CDR3nt: TGTGCCAGCAGTTTGTGCCCGGAGTGGGAAACCTACAATGAGCAGTTCTTC

v_gene: TRBV29-1
len: 15
abundance: -
j_gene: TRBJ2-3
d_gene: -
CDR3aa: CIVDRSHMGGDTQYF
CDR3nt: TGCATCGTTGATCGGTCCCATATGGGTGGAGATACGCAGTATTTT

v_gene: TRBV5-1
len: 16
abundance: -
j_gene: TRBJ2-6
d_gene: -
CDR3aa: CASSLAPTSGANVLTF
CDR3nt: TGCGCCAGCAGCTTGGCACCCACCTCTGGGGCCAACGTCCTGACTTTC

v_gene: TRBV6-1
len: 13
abundance: -
j_gene: TRBJ2-3
d_gene: -
CDR3aa: CATKAGHADTQYF
CDR3nt: TGTGCCACCAAAGCAGGGCACGCAGATACGCAGTATTTT

v_gene: TRBV5-5
len: 17
abundance: -
j_gene: TRBJ2-1
d_gene: -
CDR3aa: CASSLAQSSESRGEQFF
CDR3nt: TGTGCCAGCAGCTTGGCCCAGTCTTCCGAGAGTAGGGGTGAGCAGTTCTTC

v_gene: TRBV11-2
len: 15
abundance: -
j_gene: TRBJ2-7
d_gene: TRBD2
CDR3aa: CASSQSSGRFYEQYF
CDR3nt: TGTGCCAGTAGTCAATCCAGCGGGAGGTTCTACGAGCAGTACTTC

v_gene: TRBV11-2
len: 15
abundance: -
j_gene: TRBJ2-1
d_gene: TRBD1
CDR3aa: CASSIGGTGYSEQFF
CDR3nt: TGTGCCAGCAGCATAGGCGGGACAGGTTACAGTGAGCAGTTCTTC

v_gene: TRBV5-4
len: 12
abundance: many
j_gene: TRBJ1-2
d_gene: -
CDR3aa: CASSSDIYGYTF
CDR3nt: TGTGCCAGCAGCTCGGACATTTATGGCTACACCTTC

v_gene: TRBV6-6
len: 15
abundance: many
j_gene: TRBJ1-3
d_gene: -
CDR3aa: CASSWGDHSGNTIYF
CDR3nt: TGTGCCAGCAGTTGGGGGGACCACTCTGGAAACACCATATATTTT

v_gene: TRBV2
len: 12
abundance: -
j_gene: TRBJ2-5
d_gene: -
CDR3aa: CASSEALQTQYF
CDR3nt: TGTGCCAGCAGTGAAGCTTTGCAGACCCAGTACTTC

v_gene: TRBV6-5
len: 16
abundance: many
j_gene: TRBJ2-7
d_gene: -
CDR3aa: CASSSPSKGGRYEQYF
CDR3nt: TGTGCCAGCAGTTCCCCGAGTAAGGGCGGCCGCTACGAGCAGTACTTC

v_gene: TRBV7-9
len: 19
abundance: -
j_gene: TRBJ2-3
d_gene: -
CDR3aa: CASSSGQREPWMGADTQYF
CDR3nt: TGTGCCAGCAGCTCCGGACAGCGGGAACCTTGGATGGGGGCAGATACGCAGTATTTT

v_gene: TRBV5-1
len: 15
abundance: few
j_gene: TRBJ2-5
d_gene: TRBD2
CDR3aa: CASRTSGSQGEAQYF
CDR3nt: TGCGCCAGCAGGACTAGCGGGAGCCAGGGGGAGGCCCAGTACTTC

v_gene: TRBV29-1
len: 13
abundance: -
j_gene: TRBJ2-3
d_gene: -
CDR3aa: CNVIRGNTDTQYF
CDR3nt: TGCAACGTGATCCGGGGGAACACAGATACGCAGTATTTT

v_gene: TRBV29-1
len: 12
abundance: -
j_gene: TRBJ2-3
d_gene: TRBD1
CDR3aa: CSAWTGTDAQYF
CDR3nt: TGCAGCGCGTGGACAGGTACAGATGCGCAGTATTTT

v_gene: TRBV6-5
len: 16
abundance: many
j_gene: TRBJ2-3
d_gene: TRBD2
CDR3aa: CASSQLAGGNTDTQYF
CDR3nt: TGTGCCAGCAGCCAACTAGCGGGAGGGAACACAGATACGCAGTATTTT

v_gene: TRBV18
len: 16
abundance: -
j_gene: TRBJ2-2
d_gene: -
CDR3aa: CASSPRTAFGTGELFF
CDR3nt: TGTGCCAGCTCACCAAGGACAGCGTTTGGTACCGGGGAGCTGTTTTTT

v_gene: TRBV11-3
len: 14
abundance: -
j_gene: TRBJ2-3
d_gene: -
CDR3aa: CTSSLWTGTDTQYF
CDR3nt: TGTACCAGCAGCCTCTGGACGGGCACAGATACGCAGTATTTT

v_gene: TRBV12-5
len: 17
abundance: -
j_gene: TRBJ2-1
d_gene: TRBD2
CDR3aa: CASGLSSGGLSYNEQFF
CDR3nt: TGTGCTAGTGGTTTGTCCTCGGGGGGTCTCTCCTACAATGAGCAGTTCTTC